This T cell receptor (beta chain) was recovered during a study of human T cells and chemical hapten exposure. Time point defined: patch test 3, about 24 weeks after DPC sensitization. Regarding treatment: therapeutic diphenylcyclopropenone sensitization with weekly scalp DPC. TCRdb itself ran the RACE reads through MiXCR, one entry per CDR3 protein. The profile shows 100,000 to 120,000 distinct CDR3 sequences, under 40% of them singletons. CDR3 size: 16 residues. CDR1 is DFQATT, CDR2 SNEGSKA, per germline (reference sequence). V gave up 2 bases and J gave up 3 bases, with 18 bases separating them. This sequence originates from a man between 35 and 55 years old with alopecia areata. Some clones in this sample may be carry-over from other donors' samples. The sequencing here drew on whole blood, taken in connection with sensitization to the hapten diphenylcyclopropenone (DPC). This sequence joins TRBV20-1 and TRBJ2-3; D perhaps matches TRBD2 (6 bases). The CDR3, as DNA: TGCAGTGCTAGACCCGTAGCAATGGCGGGGACAGATACGCAGTATTTT. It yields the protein CSARPVAMAGTDTQYF.